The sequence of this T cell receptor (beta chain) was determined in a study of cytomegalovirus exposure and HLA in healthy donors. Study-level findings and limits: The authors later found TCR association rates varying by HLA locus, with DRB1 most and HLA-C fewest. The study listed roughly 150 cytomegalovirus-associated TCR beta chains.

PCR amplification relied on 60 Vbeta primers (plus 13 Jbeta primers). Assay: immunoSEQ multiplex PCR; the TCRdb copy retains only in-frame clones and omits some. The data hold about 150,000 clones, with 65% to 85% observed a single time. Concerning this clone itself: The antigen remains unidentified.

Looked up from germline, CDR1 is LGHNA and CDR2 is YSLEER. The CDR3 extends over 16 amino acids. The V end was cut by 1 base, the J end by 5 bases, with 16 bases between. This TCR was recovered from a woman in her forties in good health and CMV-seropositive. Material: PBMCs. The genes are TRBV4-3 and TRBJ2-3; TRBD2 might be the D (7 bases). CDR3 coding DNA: TGCGCCAGCAGCCAAGCGGGGGGCTCGGCCGGAGATACGCAGTATTTT. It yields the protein CASSQAGGSAGDTQYF.